Listed below are T cell receptor beta chains from one sample, sequenced in a study of breast tumors, draining lymph nodes, adjacent tissues. TCRdb reanalysed the multiplex PCR reads using MiXCR and keeps one entry per CDR3 protein. This table has 150,000 to 200,000 distinct CDR3 sequences, around a third appearing once. Material for sequencing was axillary lymph node tissue. These receptors were taken from a female donor with breast cancer. Some clones in this sample may be carry-over from other donors' samples. CDR3s include the opening cysteine and the closing phenylalanine or tryptophan. D genes are given only for firm matches. Clone size appears in some rows only: once, few, many, or a class for an expanded clone.

D: TRBD1
V: TRBV13
J: TRBJ2-6
size: .
DNA: TGTGCCAGCAGCTTCGAGAGACAGGGGGCAGTTGGGGCCAACGTCCTGACTTTC
CDR3: CASSFERQGAVGANVLTF

D: TRBD1
V: TRBV12-3/TRBV12-4
J: TRBJ1-4
size: many
DNA: TGTGCCAGCCGTTCGACAGGGCAGGGTGAAAAACTGTTTTTT
CDR3: CASRSTGQGEKLFF

D: TRBD2
V: TRBV11-2
J: TRBJ2-3
size: many
DNA: TGTGCCAGCAGCTCCTATAGCGGGAGGGATACAGATACGCAGTATTTT
CDR3: CASSSYSGRDTDTQYF

D: .
V: TRBV5-1
J: TRBJ2-3
size: many
DNA: TGCGCCAGCAGCCGACCGGGGAACACAGATACGCAGTATTTT
CDR3: CASSRPGNTDTQYF

D: .
V: TRBV29-1
J: TRBJ1-4
size: .
DNA: TGCAGCGTTGAATACGAAAAACTGTTTTTT
CDR3: CSVEYEKLFF

D: .
V: TRBV2
J: TRBJ1-5
size: few
DNA: TGTGCCAGCAGTGGGCAGTATAGCAATCAGCCCCAGCATTTT
CDR3: CASSGQYSNQPQHF

D: TRBD1
V: TRBV5-8
J: TRBJ1-2
size: .
DNA: TGTGCCAGCAGCTCGGGGGGGTCGACAGGGCTTATTGATGGCTACACCTTC
CDR3: CASSSGGSTGLIDGYTF

D: .
V: TRBV4-1
J: TRBJ2-1
size: many
DNA: TGCGCCAGCAGCCAAGGGATCCTGTCCTACAATGAGCAGTTCTTC
CDR3: CASSQGILSYNEQFF

D: .
V: TRBV29-1
J: TRBJ2-7
size: many
DNA: TGCAGCGTTGAAGGATTCAGGGGCCGACCTTACGAGCAGTACTTC
CDR3: CSVEGFRGRPYEQYF

D: .
V: TRBV3-1
J: TRBJ1-5
size: many
DNA: TGTGCCAGCAGCCAAGGAATCCGGAGGAGCAATCAGCCCCAGCATTTT
CDR3: CASSQGIRRSNQPQHF

D: .
V: TRBV27
J: TRBJ2-7
size: many
DNA: TGTGCCATCGGGGACGGGACGCCCTACGAGCAGTACTTC
CDR3: CAIGDGTPYEQYF

D: TRBD1
V: TRBV20-1
J: TRBJ2-5
size: .
DNA: TGCAGTGCTGAGCCCCGAGCGGTACGACAGGGGGCTATGGGGAGCCAGTACTTC
CDR3: CSAEPRAVRQGAMGSQYF

D: .
V: TRBV12-3/TRBV12-4
J: TRBJ1-5
size: many
DNA: TGTGCCAGCAGTTTCTCCAATCAGCCCCAGCATTTT
CDR3: CASSFSNQPQHF

D: TRBD2
V: TRBV19
J: TRBJ2-7
size: many
DNA: TGTGCCAGTAGTCCTGAACCAGCGGGGGGGCCCTACGAGCAGTACTTC
CDR3: CASSPEPAGGPYEQYF

D: TRBD1
V: TRBV7-9
J: TRBJ1-4
size: many
DNA: TGTGCCAGCAGCTTGGACAGGGGAGGTCCTAATGAAAAACTGTTTTTT
CDR3: CASSLDRGGPNEKLFF

D: TRBD1
V: TRBV6-6
J: TRBJ1-5
size: .
DNA: TGTGCCAGCAGTCACAGGGGGGGGCAGGCGCCCCAGCATTTT
CDR3: CASSHRGGQAPQHF

D: .
V: TRBV12-3/TRBV12-4
J: TRBJ1-4
size: once
DNA: TGTGCCAGCAGACTGTTGGCGGAGCGAAAACTGTTTTTT
CDR3: CASRLLAERKLFF

D: TRBD2
V: TRBV6-1
J: TRBJ2-1
size: many
DNA: TGTGCCAGCAGTGACCTAGCGGGAAGGGATGAGCAGTTCTTC
CDR3: CASSDLAGRDEQFF